The clone carrying this T cell receptor (beta chain) came up many times. This entry is derived from a study of Graves' ophthalmopathy and Graves' hyperthyroidism. Whole-study context: Peripheral blood samples were taken at initial diagnosis, before any treatment.

Orbital computed tomography and thyroid ultrasound, along with TRAb, serum thyroxine and clinical symptoms, underpinned diagnosis. RNA transcripts yielded amplified TCR beta CDR3 regions. A first-round RT-PCR used HTBI primers, followed by a second-round multiplex PCR. TCRdb reprocessed the multiplex PCR reads via MiXCR and lists one record per CDR3 protein. The top ten hold more than 5.5% of the sample, which has 680,000 or so distinct CDR3 sequences, 22% seen once. This CDR3 has 15 residues. The junction had 9 bases not matched to a gene; V was cut back by 2 bases and J by 15 bases. The germline CDR1 and CDR2 sequences are MNHEY and SMNVEV (reference sequence).

Material: peripheral blood. V gene TRBV27 combines with J gene TRBJ1-6, with 11 bases fitting TRBD1. This clonotype was sampled from a young woman with stable Graves' hyperthyroidism. Some clones in this sample may be carry-over from other donors' samples. In DNA form, the CDR3 reads TGTGCCAGCAGTTTAGCCGGGACAGGGGGTCAACACCTCCACTTT. Translating it yields CASSLAGTGGQHLHF.